This note documents a single T cell receptor (beta chain) sequence. Its specificity is unknown. This sample is drawn from a study of OX40 agonist ivuxolimab in advanced cancers. Overall study findings and caveats: CD8+ T cells were the subset that, on average, had more expanded clones than CD4+.

This CDR3 contains 16 residues. V shed 1 base and J 4 bases; nucleotides not matched to a gene: 5. CDR1 and CDR2 (germline): SGHDT, YYEEEE. Clones were read by immunoSEQ multiplex PCR, and TCRdb kept only the in-frame ones, dropping some. The data hold tens of thousands of clones, with about 82% observed a single time. This sequence originates from an adult with an advanced solid tumor such as melanoma, head and neck, liver or kidney cancer. The genes are TRBV5-6 and TRBJ2-3, with 11 bases matching TRBD2. The sample was CD4+ or CD8+ T cells sorted from blood, taken in a trial of the OX40 agonist ivuxolimab. CDR3 residues: CASSLRTSGSSDTQYF. In nucleotides, the CDR3 is TGTGCCAGCAGCTTGCGTACTAGCGGGAGCTCAGATACGCAGTATTTT.